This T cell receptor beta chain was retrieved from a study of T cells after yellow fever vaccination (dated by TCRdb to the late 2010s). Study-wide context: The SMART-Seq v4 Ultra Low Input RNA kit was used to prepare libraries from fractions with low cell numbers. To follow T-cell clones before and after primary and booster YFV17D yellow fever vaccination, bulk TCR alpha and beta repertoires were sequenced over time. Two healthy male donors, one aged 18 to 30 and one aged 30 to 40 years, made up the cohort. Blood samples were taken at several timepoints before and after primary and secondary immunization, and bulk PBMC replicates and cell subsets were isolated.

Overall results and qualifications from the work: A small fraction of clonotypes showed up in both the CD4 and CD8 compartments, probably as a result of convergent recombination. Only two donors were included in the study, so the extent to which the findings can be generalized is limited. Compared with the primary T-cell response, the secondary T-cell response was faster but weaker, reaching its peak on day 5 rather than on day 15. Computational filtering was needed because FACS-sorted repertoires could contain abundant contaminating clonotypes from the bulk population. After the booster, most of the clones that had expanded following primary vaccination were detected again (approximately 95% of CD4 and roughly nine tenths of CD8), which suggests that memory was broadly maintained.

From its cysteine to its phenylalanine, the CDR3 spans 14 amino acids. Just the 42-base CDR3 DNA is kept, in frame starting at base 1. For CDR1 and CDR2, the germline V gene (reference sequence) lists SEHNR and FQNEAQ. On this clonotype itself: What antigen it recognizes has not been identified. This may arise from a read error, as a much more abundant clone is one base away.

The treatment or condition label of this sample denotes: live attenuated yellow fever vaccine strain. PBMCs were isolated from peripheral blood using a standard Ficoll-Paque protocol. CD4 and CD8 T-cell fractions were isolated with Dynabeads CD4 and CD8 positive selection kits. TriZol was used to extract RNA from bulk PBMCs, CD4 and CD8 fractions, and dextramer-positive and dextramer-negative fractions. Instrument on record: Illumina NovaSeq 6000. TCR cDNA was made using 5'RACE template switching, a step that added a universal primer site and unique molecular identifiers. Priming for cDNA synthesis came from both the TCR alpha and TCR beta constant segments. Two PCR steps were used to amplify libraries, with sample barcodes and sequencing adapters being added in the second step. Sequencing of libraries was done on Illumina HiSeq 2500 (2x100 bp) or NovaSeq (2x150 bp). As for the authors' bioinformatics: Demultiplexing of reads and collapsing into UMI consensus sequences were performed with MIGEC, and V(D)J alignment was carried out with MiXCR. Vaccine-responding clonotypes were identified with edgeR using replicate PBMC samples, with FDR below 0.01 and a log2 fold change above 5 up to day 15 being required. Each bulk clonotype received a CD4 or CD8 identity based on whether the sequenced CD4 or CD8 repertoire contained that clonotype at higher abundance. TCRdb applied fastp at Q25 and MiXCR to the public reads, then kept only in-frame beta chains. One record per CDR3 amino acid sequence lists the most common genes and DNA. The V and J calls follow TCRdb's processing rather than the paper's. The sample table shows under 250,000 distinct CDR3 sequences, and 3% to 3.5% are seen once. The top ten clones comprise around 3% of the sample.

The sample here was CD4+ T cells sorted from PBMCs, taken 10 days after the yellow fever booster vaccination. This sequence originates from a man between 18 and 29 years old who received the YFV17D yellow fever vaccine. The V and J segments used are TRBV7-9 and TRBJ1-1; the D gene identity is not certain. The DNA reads TGTGCCAGCGGCTTAGCGAATCGGTACACTGAAGCTTTCTTT. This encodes CASGLANRYTEAFF.